Presented here are 26 T cell receptor beta chains from one specimen sequenced in a study of breast tumors, draining lymph nodes, adjacent tissues. From the multiplex PCR reads, TCRdb called clonotypes with MiXCR, one entry per CDR3 protein. The repertoire holds about 130,000 distinct CDR3 sequences, with 21% as singletons. Samples came from axillary lymph nodes draining the breast cancer. The sequenced sample consisted of axillary lymph node tissue. Receptors originate from a female donor with breast cancer. Some clones in this sample may be carry-over from other donors' samples.

This clonotype appeared a few times. CDR3 residues: CASSYGLPLYNEQFF. The CDR3 DNA reads TGTGCCAGCAGTTACGGGCTCCCCCTCTACAATGAGCAGTTCTTC. The V gene is TRBV6-5, the J gene TRBJ2-1, with D uncertain. V lost 2 bases and J lost 3, with 11 bases in between. CDR1 MNHEY and CDR2 SVGAGI come from the germline V gene. There are 15 residues in the CDR3.

V usage is TRBV27 and J usage is TRBJ1-1; 7 nucleotides line up with TRBD1. The germline CDR1 and CDR2 sequences are MNHEY and SMNVEV (reference sequence). The CDR3 runs to 16 residues. Trimming took 6 bases from V and 0 from J; bases not matched to a gene: 10. This CDR3 reads CASSTFLQGMNTEAFF. The CDR3 DNA reads TGTGCCAGCAGCACCTTTCTACAGGGGATGAACACTGAAGCTTTCTTT.

This chain links TRBV2 with TRBJ1-1, with D perhaps matching TRBD1 (6 bases). In germline, CDR1 is SNHLY, CDR2 FYNNEI. The V end was cut by 1 base, the J end by 3 bases, with 9 bases between. CDR3 length: 14 amino acids. This CDR3 is CASSEEGGHTEAFF. The DNA for the CDR3 is TGTGCCAGCAGTGAAGAAGGGGGTCACACTGAAGCTTTCTTT.

This clonotype was counted many times. V usage is TRBV7-9 and J usage is TRBJ1-2, with D unclear. Deletions cut 1 base from V and 5 bases from J, with 8 bases between. The V gene's germline CDR1 is SEHNR and CDR2 FQNEAQ (reference sequence). The CDR3 consists of 13 residues. CDR3 nucleotides: TGTGCCAGCAGCTTAGGCAGGCCGTATGGCTACACCTTC. Residues: CASSLGRPYGYTF.

This clonotype appeared many times. The chain couples TRBV6-4 to TRBJ1-5; weak D call: TRBD1 (5 bases). The CDR3 sequence is 16 residues long. CDR1 is MRHNA and CDR2 is SNTAGT in the germline V gene. V lost 4 bases and J 0 bases, leaving 13 bases between the germline ends. In nucleotides, the CDR3 is TGTGCCAGCAGTGGCCTATCAGGGTATAGCAATCAGCCCCAGCATTTT. Protein product: CASSGLSGYSNQPQHF.

The chain's CDR3 is CASSQEASPAAAGELFF. CDR3 DNA sequence: TGTGCCAGCAGCCAAGAGGCCAGCCCGGCGGCCGCCGGGGAGCTGTTTTTT. The rearrangement uses TRBV3-1 and TRBJ2-2; D gene unclear. The CDR3 is made up of 17 amino acids. V was cut by 0 bases and J by 6 bases, with 17 bases left in between. CDR1 is LGHDT and CDR2 is YNNKEL in the germline V gene (reference sequence).

This clonotype appeared a few times. It may be a read error: a sequence one base away is much more abundant. The chain links TRBV6-5 to TRBJ1-2; D is perhaps TRBD1 (6 bases). Germline V CDR1 and CDR2: MNHEY, SVGAGI. Trimming cost V 6 bases and J 8 bases, with 16 bases left between them. The CDR3 runs 13 residues. The CDR3 region is CASSPGVVFGYTF. The CDR3 bases are TGTGCCAGCAGCCCAGGGGTTGTATTCGGCTACACCTTC.

A note on this clonotype: It may be a read error: a sequence one base away is much more abundant. The gene calls are TRBV19 and TRBJ2-7; TRBD1 matches 9 bases. This CDR3 is 14 amino acids long. The V gene end was trimmed by 7 bases and the J gene end by 3 bases; junction bases not matched to a gene: 7. From germline, CDR1 is LNHDA and CDR2 SQIVND (reference sequence). The CDR3 DNA reads TGTGCCAGTAATCGTTCGACAGGGGGCTACGAGCAGTACTTC. Protein sequence: CASNRSTGGYEQYF. Combining the CDR3 with reference TRBV19 and TRBJ2-7 gives the whole variable domain DGGITQSPKYLFRKEGQNVTLSCEQNLNHDAMYWYRQDPGQGLRLIYYSQIVNDFQKGDIAEGYSVSREKKESFPLTVTSAQKNPTAFYLCASNRSTGGYEQYFGPGTRLTVT.

This clonotype occurred many times. V is TRBV6-5 and J is TRBJ1-2; tentatively, D is TRBD1 (5 bases). Per germline, CDR1 MNHEY and CDR2 SVGAGI. V dropped 7 bases and J dropped 2 bases, with 20 bases sitting between them. The CDR3 loop spans 16 amino acids. The DNA of the CDR3 is TGTGCCAGCACCTACGGCGGGGCGGGGGACAACTATGGCTACACCTTC. It specifies CASTYGGAGDNYGYTF.

Turning to this clonotype: A much larger clone lies one base from this, so it may be a read error. The genes are TRBV2 and TRBJ1-5; D gene unclear. V was pared by 0 bases and J by 6 bases, with 18 bases between. CDR3 length equals 17 residues. Germline V gene sequence: CDR1 SNHLY, CDR2 FYNNEI. The CDR3 sequence is CASSEALLGSGGQPQHF. The CDR3 DNA follows: TGTGCCAGCAGTGAAGCGCTTCTAGGGAGCGGAGGTCAGCCCCAGCATTTT.

Many counts were recorded for this clonotype. The V gene is TRBV5-1, the J gene TRBJ2-3, with TRBD2 matching over 7 bases. The CDR3 spans 16 residues. Germline CDR1 SGHRS, CDR2 YFSETQ. Trimming at V came to 3 bases and at J to 1 base, leaving 8 bases not matched to a gene. The CDR3 loop is CASSSQTSPGTDTQYF. The CDR3 DNA reads as TGCGCCAGCAGCTCCCAGACTAGCCCGGGCACAGATACGCAGTATTTT.

This clonotype was observed at least ten times. V is TRBV2 and J is TRBJ2-5; possibly TRBD2 for D (6 bases). The CDR3 loop spans 14 amino acids. The ends were cut back, 6 bases at V and 4 bases at J, with 15 bases in the middle. Germline V gives CDR1 SNHLY, CDR2 FYNNEI. The chain's CDR3 is CASRVAGNTETQYF. The DNA for the CDR3 is TGTGCCAGCAGGGTGGCGGGGAACACAGAGACCCAGTACTTC.

This clonotype was picked up many times. The chain has TRBV5-6 and TRBJ2-1; D perhaps matches TRBD2 (5 bases). With 2 bases removed from V and 6 bases from J, the gap between germline ends came to 12 bases. Germline V gene data show CDR1 as SGHDT and CDR2 as YYEEEE. There are 14 residues in the CDR3. The DNA of the CDR3 is TGTGCCAGCAGCTTCGTGAGCGGCTTCAATGAGCAGTTCTTC. Translating it yields CASSFVSGFNEQFF.

This clonotype was counted many times. This rearrangement joins TRBV19 to TRBJ2-1, with D unresolved. Trimming shortened V by 6 bases and J by 2 bases, and 17 bases separated the two germline ends. The CDR3 runs 16 residues. The germline gives CDR1 LNHDA, CDR2 SQIVND (reference sequence). DNA for the CDR3: TGTGCCAGTAGCATCGAGCCTGCCCCGGCCTACAATGAGCAGTTCTTC. This codes for CASSIEPAPAYNEQFF.

This clonotype was recorded many times. The chain couples TRBV11-2 to TRBJ2-3; weak D call: TRBD2 (5 bases). The germline gives CDR1 SGHAT, CDR2 FQNNGV. This CDR3 has 12 amino acids. The V end was cut by 5 bases, the J end by 4 bases, with 7 bases between. The CDR3 sequence: CASSGRADTQYF. The CDR3 nucleotides read TGTGCCAGCAGCGGGCGGGCAGATACGCAGTATTTT.

This clonotype has just a few counts. The chain couples TRBV18 to TRBJ2-3, with 8 bases that match TRBD2. V was pared by 3 bases and J by 6 bases, with 11 bases of the junction left unmatched. This CDR3 comprises 16 residues. Germline lookup yields CDR1 KGHSH and CDR2 LQKENI. The CDR3 region is CASSPPAGRGKDTQYF. The CDR3 DNA sequence: TGTGCCAGCTCACCTCCGGCCGGGAGGGGGAAGGATACGCAGTATTTT.

This clonotype occurred many times. The chain carries TRBV7-9 and TRBJ1-5; D is possibly TRBD1 (5 bases). Germline CDR1 SEHNR, CDR2 FQNEAQ (reference sequence). The CDR3 length is 15 residues. V was shortened by 1 base and J by 3 bases, with 10 bases between the two germline ends. The CDR3 here is CASSLGGAFNQPQHF. The CDR3 region has the DNA TGTGCCAGCAGCTTAGGAGGGGCCTTCAATCAGCCCCAGCATTTT.

Comment on this clonotype: This may arise from a read error, as a much more abundant clone is one base away. The CDR3 DNA follows: TGTGCCAGCAGCCCCCTGCCTAGCGATATCCAAGGGACCCAGTACTTC. This encodes CASSPLPSDIQGTQYF. This chain connects TRBV9 to TRBJ2-5; D may be TRBD2 (6 bases). Germline CDR1 and CDR2: SGDLS and YYNGEE. This CDR3 is built from 16 residues.

This clonotype has a handful of counts. The genes are TRBV30 and TRBJ1-2; TRBD1 is a possible D gene (5 bases). Looked up from germline, CDR1 is GTSNPN and CDR2 is SVGIG (reference sequence). Trimming left V 3 bases short and J 4 bases short, with 18 bases between. The CDR3 has 15 residues. The CDR3 DNA is TGTGCCTGGAGGGGTAAAAATCTGGGGGTCTATGGCTACACCTTC. This gives the protein CAWRGKNLGVYGYTF.

This clonotype showed up many times. The rearrangement uses TRBV20-1 and TRBJ2-1, with D hard to call. CDR1 and CDR2 from the germline V gene are DFQATT and SNEGSKA (reference sequence). CDR3 size: 15 residues. V shed 0 bases and J shed 2 bases, with 11 bases lying between them. The CDR3 protein is CSARDGILTYNEQFF. The CDR3 region has the DNA TGCAGTGCTAGAGATGGGATTTTGACCTACAATGAGCAGTTCTTC.

Remarks on this clonotype: With a much larger clone just one base away, this may be a read error. This CDR3 is missing its conserved last phenylalanine or tryptophan, likely due to a read error. This rearrangement joins TRBV27 to TRBJ2-1, with 13 bases identical to TRBD2. CDR3 length equals 18 residues. CDR1 MNHEY and CDR2 SMNVEV come from the germline V gene (reference sequence). The trim removed 3 bases at V and 2 bases at J, leaving 7 bases unmatched. The CDR3 is CASSFALAGGRPYNEQFL. CDR3 sequence (DNA): TGTGCCAGCAGTTTCGCACTAGCGGGAGGGCGCCCCTACAATGAGCAGTTCCTC.

Comment on this clonotype: A read error may account for a junction end that differs from germline. The chain has TRBV27 and TRBJ2-1, with 10 bases aligning to TRBD2. Germline CDR1 and CDR2: MNHEY and SMNVEV (reference sequence). CDR3 length: 17 amino acids. CDR3 residues: CASSLKPPSGRRNGQFF. The CDR3 DNA is TGTGCCAGCAGCCTCAAACCTCCTAGCGGGAGAAGGAATGGGCAGTTCTTC.

There are many counts of this clonotype. This sequence joins TRBV30 and TRBJ2-1; D perhaps matches TRBD2 (5 bases). The V gene lost 0 bases and the J gene lost 9 bases, with 12 bases spanning the gap. The CDR3 spans 13 residues. The germline CDR1 and CDR2 sequences are GTSNPN and SVGIG (reference sequence). The CDR3 loop reads CAWSVHGVGEQFF. The CDR3, as DNA: TGTGCCTGGAGTGTACACGGGGTTGGTGAGCAGTTCTTC.

This clonotype was recorded at least ten times. V and J are TRBV10-3 and TRBJ1-2; no firm D call. Germline V gene sequence: CDR1 ENHRY, CDR2 SYGVKD. The CDR3 contains 12 residues. Trimming stripped 0 bases from V and 4 bases from J, with 3 bases between. This chain's CDR3 is CAISESGYGYTF. The DNA for the CDR3 is TGTGCCATCAGTGAGTCCGGCTATGGCTACACCTTC.

V and J are TRBV7-2 and TRBJ2-2; 8 bases fit TRBD1. V was clipped by 4 bases and J by 0 bases; unmatched bases: 7. This CDR3 spans 17 amino acids. Germline loops: CDR1 SGHTA, CDR2 FQGNSA. In nucleotides, the CDR3 is TGTGCCAGCAGCTCCCCCAGGGGGCGCGCGAACACCGGGGAGCTGTTTTTT. It translates to CASSSPRGRANTGELFF.

The chain is built from TRBV28 and TRBJ2-7; tentatively, D is TRBD2 (5 bases). V was pared by 8 bases and J by 9 bases, with 26 bases between. The germline CDR1 and CDR2 sequences are MDHEN and SYDVKM. The CDR3 sequence is 15 residues long. CDR3 coding DNA: TGTGCCAGCGATTCGCCGGGGTCCAGGCAGCTGGGGCAGTACTTC. It yields the protein CASDSPGSRQLGQYF.